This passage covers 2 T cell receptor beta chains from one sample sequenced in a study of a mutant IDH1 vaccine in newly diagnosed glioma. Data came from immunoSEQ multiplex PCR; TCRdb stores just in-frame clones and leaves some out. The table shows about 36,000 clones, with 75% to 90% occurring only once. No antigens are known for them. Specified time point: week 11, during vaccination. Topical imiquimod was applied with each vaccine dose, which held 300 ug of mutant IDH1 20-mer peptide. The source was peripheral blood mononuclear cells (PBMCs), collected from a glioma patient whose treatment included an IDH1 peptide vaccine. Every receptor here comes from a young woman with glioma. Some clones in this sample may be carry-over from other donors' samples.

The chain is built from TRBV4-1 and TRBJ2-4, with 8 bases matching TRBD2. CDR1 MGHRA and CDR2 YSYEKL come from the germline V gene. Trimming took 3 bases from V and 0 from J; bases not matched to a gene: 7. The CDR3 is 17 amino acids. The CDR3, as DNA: TGCGCCAGCAGCCAGGAGTATAGCGGGACAGCCAAAAACATTCAGTACTTC. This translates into CASSQEYSGTAKNIQYF.

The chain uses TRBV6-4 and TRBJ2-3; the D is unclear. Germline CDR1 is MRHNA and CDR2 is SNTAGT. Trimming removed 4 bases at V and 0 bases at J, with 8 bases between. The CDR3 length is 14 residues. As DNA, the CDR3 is TGTGCCAGCAGTGTGGGCGGTAGCACAGATACGCAGTATTTT. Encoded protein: CASSVGGSTDTQYF.